This T cell receptor beta chain was found in a study of beta chain features in type 1 diabetes. What was sequenced were expressed TCRB transcripts, since all of the isolated RNA had been reverse transcribed. Produced via immunoSEQ multiplex PCR; TCRdb's table is partial and in-frame only. The sample holds 900,000 or so clones, about 17% seen once. Study results and caveats: The study found moderately but significantly shorter TCRB CDR3s in all four CD4+ subsets of Type 1 diabetes patients. In comparison with healthy donors, patients had naive, central memory and Treg TCRB repertoires that appeared more similar. More deletions and fewer insertions at VDJ junctions were found in patients with type 1 diabetes.

For this clone: Antigen unknown.

This CDR3 region has 14 residues. The germline CDR1 and CDR2 sequences are SGHTA and FQGNSA. V lost 4 bases to trimming and J lost 2 bases; unmatched junction nucleotides: 2. The genes are TRBV7-2 and TRBJ2-3, with 8 nucleotides matching TRBD2. The specimen was naive CD4+ T cells from blood. This receptor was obtained from a woman between 18 and 30 years old in good health. Here the CDR3 DNA reads TGTGCCAGCAGCTATAGCGGGACCACAGATACGCAGTATTTT. It codes for CASSYSGTTDTQYF.